The sequence of this T cell receptor (beta chain) was determined in a study of blood T cell repertoires in COVID-19. Overall study context: PBMCs, B-cell-depleted T cells, or T cells were the source of the cDNA or gDNA that made up the material.

TCRdb's copy holds only in-frame clones and misses some; the assay was immunoSEQ multiplex PCR. This table has about 310,000 clones, roughly 84% appearing once. CDR1 KGHSH and CDR2 LQKENI come from the germline V gene. J gave up 5 bases and V 6 bases, and 5 bases lay outside the gene matches. The CDR3 is made up of 14 amino acids. As concerns this clone: The sample contains more than one DNA sequence encoding this CDR3.

Sequenced sample: peripheral blood. The chain links TRBV18 to TRBJ1-4, with 8 bases fitting TRBD1. The TCR originated in a middle-aged man with active or convalescent COVID-19. CDR3 coding DNA: TGTGCCAGCTCGCCGACAGGGGCGAATGAAAAACTGTTTTTT. Translated, it gives CASSPTGANEKLFF.